These T cell receptor beta chains were read from a single sample in a study of blood T cell repertoires in COVID-19. Profiled with immunoSEQ multiplex PCR; TCRdb holds only in-frame clones, not every one. The sample includes about 26,000 clones, around two thirds of them seen just once. Input material: peripheral blood. These receptors all come from a man in his sixties with active or convalescent COVID-19. The CDR3 runs from the conserved cysteine through the conserved F or W. The D gene is left open where the match is weak. Part of the rows lack a size; the others show once, few, many or a class for expanded clones.

cdr3_aa | cdr3_nt | j_call | clone_size | v_call | d_call
CASSYRAGADTEAFF | TGTGCCAGCAGTTACCGGGCGGGGGCGGACACTGAAGCTTTCTTT | TRBJ1-1 | NA | TRBV6-5 | NA
CASSLYPGNSNQPQHF | TGCGCCAGCAGCCTCTACCCGGGGAATAGCAATCAGCCCCAGCATTTT | TRBJ1-5 | NA | TRBV4-1 | NA
CASSFSGPGQGAGEQYF | TGCGCCAGCAGCTTCTCCGGACCGGGACAGGGGGCGGGAGAGCAGTACTTC | TRBJ2-7 | NA | TRBV5-1 | TRBD1
CASSLGDRTYEQYF | TGCGCCAGCAGCTTGGGGGACAGGACCTACGAGCAGTACTTC | TRBJ2-7 | NA | TRBV5-1 | TRBD1
CASSGVTGPHSNQPQHF | TGTGCCAGCAGTGGGGTTACAGGGCCTCATAGCAATCAGCCCCAGCATTTT | TRBJ1-5 | NA | TRBV6-2/TRBV6-3 | NA
CASVLGGPQETQYF | TGTGCCAGCGTTCTTGGCGGCCCCCAAGAGACCCAGTACTTC | TRBJ2-5 | NA | TRBV2 | NA
CASSYGEGRSNQPQHF | TGTGCCAGCAGTTACGGGGAGGGGAGGTCAAATCAGCCCCAGCATTTT | TRBJ1-5 | few | TRBV6-6 | NA
CASRKGVGEHTQYF | TGTGCCAGCAGGAAAGGTGTCGGGGAGCATACGCAGTATTTT | TRBJ2-3 | NA | TRBV28 | NA
CASSLDRLVYNSPLHF | TGTGCCAGCAGCTTGGACAGGCTCGTCTATAATTCACCCCTCCACTTT | TRBJ1-6 | NA | TRBV5-6 | NA
CASGRTGFSGYTF | TGTGCTAGTGGCCGGACAGGGTTCAGTGGCTACACCTTC | TRBJ1-2 | few | TRBV12-5 | TRBD1
CASNARAYGYTF | TGTGCCAGCAATGCCAGGGCCTATGGCTACACCTTC | TRBJ1-2 | NA | TRBV12-3/TRBV12-4 | NA
CASSSWSGQGVISPLHF | TGTGCCAGCAGCTCATGGTCCGGACAGGGGGTTATCTCACCCCTCCACTTT | TRBJ1-6 | NA | TRBV14 | TRBD1
CASSVDPGGGGNEQFF | TGTGCCAGCAGCGTAGACCCCGGGGGGGGAGGGAATGAGCAGTTCTTC | TRBJ2-1 | NA | TRBV9 | TRBD2
CAISGDRTSGNTIYF | TGTGCCATCAGTGGCGACAGGACCTCTGGAAACACCATATATTTT | TRBJ1-3 | NA | TRBV10-3 | NA
CTMGNGQGHTDTQYF | TGCACCATGGGAAACGGACAGGGCCACACAGATACGCAGTATTTT | TRBJ2-3 | NA | TRBV1 | NA